Below are 12 T cell receptor beta chains sequenced from a single sample in a study of cytomegalovirus exposure and HLA in healthy donors. Data came from immunoSEQ multiplex PCR; TCRdb stores just in-frame clones and leaves some out. The sample holds just under 65,000 clones, just under 95% seen once. Sample: PBMCs. These receptors were collected from a young woman in good health and CMV-seropositive.

The V gene is TRBV6-1, the J gene TRBJ2-4, with a possible D match to TRBD1 (5 bases). Between the trimmed V and J ends, which lost 6 bases and 5 bases, there was a span of 8 bases. Germline lookup yields CDR1 MNHNS and CDR2 SASEGT. The CDR3 spans 12 residues. CDR3 sequence (DNA): TGTGCCAGCAGAGGGGTTCAAAACATTCAGTACTTC. Protein sequence: CASRGVQNIQYF.

The J gene is TRBJ2-1, the V gene TRBV5-1; 10 bases are shared with TRBD2. In germline, CDR1 is SGHRS, CDR2 YFSETQ. The CDR3 covers 15 residues. J lost 10 bases, V lost 6 bases, and 13 bases had no gene match. The CDR3: CASKNHLAGVGEQFF. Written as DNA, the CDR3 is TGCGCCAGCAAAAATCACCTAGCGGGAGTTGGGGAGCAGTTCTTC.

This clone was recorded a few times. The rearrangement joins TRBV7-8 to TRBJ2-7; 7 bases are a match to TRBD1. The CDR3 contains 13 residues. Trimming cost V 8 bases and J 3 bases; bases outside gene matches: 7. Germline CDR1 is SGHVS and CDR2 is FQNEAQ. CDR3 sequence reads: CASGVRTGYEQYF. For the CDR3, the DNA is TGTGCCAGCGGAGTCCGGACAGGCTACGAGCAGTACTTC.

The rearrangement joins TRBV5-6 to TRBJ2-7, with unresolved D. The CDR3 extends over 14 amino acids. In germline, CDR1 is SGHDT, CDR2 YYEEEE. Between the trimmed V and J ends, which lost 0 bases and 5 bases, there was a span of 12 bases. DNA for the CDR3: TGTGCCAGCAGCTTGGTCGGGTCACTACACGAGCAGTACTTC. Its translation is CASSLVGSLHEQYF.

The CDR3 DNA reads TGTGCCAGCAGTTTTTCAGGCAAAGAGACCCAGTACTTC. Its translation is CASSFSGKETQYF. The rearrangement links TRBV28 to TRBJ2-5; D is unclear. The CDR3 length is 13 residues. Per the germline V gene, CDR1 is MDHEN and CDR2 is SYDVKM. Deletions cut 3 bases from V and 3 bases from J, with 8 bases between.

This chain links TRBV10-3 with TRBJ2-7; 9 nucleotides match TRBD1. The CDR3 is 15 amino acids. V shed 10 bases, J shed 5 bases, and the junction held 15 bases outside the gene matches. Germline-derived CDR1 and CDR2 are ENHRY and SYGVKD. CDR3 amino acids: CATEGTRQGVNEQYF. CDR3 bases: TGTGCCACCGAAGGGACTCGACAGGGGGTCAACGAGCAGTACTTC.

This chain connects TRBV7-6 to TRBJ2-7; 7 bases are shared with TRBD2. Germline CDR1 and CDR2: SGHVS and FNYEAQ. The CDR3 runs to 13 residues. The V segment lost 4 bases and the J segment 7 bases; nucleotides outside the gene matches: 7. The CDR3 DNA sequence: TGTGCCAGCAGCTCGACAGCGGGGCGGGAGCAGTACTTC. Encoded protein: CASSSTAGREQYF.

The gene calls are TRBV11-1 and TRBJ1-2; no reliable D call. CDR3 length: 15 amino acids. CDR1 is SGHAT and CDR2 is FQDESV in the germline V gene (reference sequence). With 2 bases removed from V and 6 bases from J, the gap between germline ends came to 16 bases. The CDR3 nucleotides are TGTGCCAGCAGCTTATTAGGTATTGAGGAGCATGGCTACACCTTC. It encodes CASSLLGIEEHGYTF.

This clone occurred once. The rearrangement uses TRBV30 and TRBJ2-6; D call uncertain. Germline V lookup: CDR1 GTSNPN, CDR2 SVGIG (reference sequence). V was cut by 1 base and J by 0 bases, with 7 bases left in between. CDR3 length equals 15 residues. CDR3 nucleotide sequence: TGTGCCTGGAGTGACAACCGCTCTGGGGCCAACGTCCTGACTTTC. It translates to CAWSDNRSGANVLTF.

This clone was seen a single time. CDR3 nucleotide sequence: TGTGCCAGCAGTGGGGACAGCTATGGCTACACCTTC. This codes for CASSGDSYGYTF. The rearrangement joins TRBV2 to TRBJ1-2; 7 nucleotides align to TRBD1. CDR1 is SNHLY and CDR2 is FYNNEI in the germline V gene. V shed 4 bases, J shed 4 bases, and the junction held 0 bases outside the gene matches. CDR3 length: 12 residues.

The rearrangement joins TRBV30 to TRBJ2-1; 7 bases line up with TRBD2. The J segment lost 2 bases and the V segment lost 5 bases, leaving 6 bases of the junction unmatched. The CDR3 is 14 residues long. CDR1 is GTSNPN and CDR2 is SVGIG in the germline V gene (reference sequence). In DNA form, the CDR3 reads TGTGCCTGGCGATGGGCGGGGGCCTACAATGAGCAGTTCTTC. It encodes CAWRWAGAYNEQFF.

The V gene is TRBV5-4, the J gene TRBJ1-2, with 10 bases fitting TRBD1. With V trimmed by 5 bases and J by 8 bases, 18 bases remained unmatched. Germline-derived CDR1 and CDR2 are SGHNT and YYREEE (reference sequence). The CDR3 totals 17 residues. The CDR3: CASSRDPGQGEVRGYTF. CDR3 DNA sequence: TGTGCCAGCAGTCGGGACCCAGGACAGGGGGAAGTTAGGGGCTACACCTTC.